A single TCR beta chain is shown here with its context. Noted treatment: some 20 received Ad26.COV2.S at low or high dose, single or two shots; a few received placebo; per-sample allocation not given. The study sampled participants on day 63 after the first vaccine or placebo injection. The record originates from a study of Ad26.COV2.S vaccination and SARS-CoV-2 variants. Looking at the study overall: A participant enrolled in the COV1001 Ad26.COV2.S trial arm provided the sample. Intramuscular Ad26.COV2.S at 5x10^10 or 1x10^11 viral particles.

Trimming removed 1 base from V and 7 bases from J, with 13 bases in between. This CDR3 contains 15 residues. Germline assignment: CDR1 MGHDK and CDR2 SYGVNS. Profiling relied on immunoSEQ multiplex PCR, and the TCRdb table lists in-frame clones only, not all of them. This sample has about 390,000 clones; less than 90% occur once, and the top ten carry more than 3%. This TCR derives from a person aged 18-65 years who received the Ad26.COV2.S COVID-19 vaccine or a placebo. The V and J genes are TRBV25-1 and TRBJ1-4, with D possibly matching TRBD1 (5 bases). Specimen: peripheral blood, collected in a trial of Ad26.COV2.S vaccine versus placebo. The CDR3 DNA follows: TGTGCCAGCAGTGAATTGAGCGGAAGGGGTGAAAAACTGTTTTTT. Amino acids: CASSELSGRGEKLFF.